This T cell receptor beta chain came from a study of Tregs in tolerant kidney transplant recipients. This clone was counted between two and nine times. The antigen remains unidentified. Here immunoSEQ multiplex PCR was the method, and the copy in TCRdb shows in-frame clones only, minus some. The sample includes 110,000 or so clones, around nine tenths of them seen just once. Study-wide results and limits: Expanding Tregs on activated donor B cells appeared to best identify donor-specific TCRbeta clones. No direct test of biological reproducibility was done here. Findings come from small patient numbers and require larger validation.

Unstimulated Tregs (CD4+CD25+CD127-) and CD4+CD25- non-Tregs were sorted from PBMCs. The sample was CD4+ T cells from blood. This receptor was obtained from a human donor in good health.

The CDR3 DNA sequence: TGTGCCAGTAGACGGCGGGAGGGCCAGGGAGACGAGCAGTACTTC. It translates to CASRRREGQGDEQYF. The chain is built from TRBV19 and TRBJ2-7; 9 positions agree with TRBD2. The CDR3 contains 15 residues. Germline CDR1 reads LNHDA; CDR2 reads SQIVND (reference sequence). The trim removed 6 bases at V and 5 bases at J, leaving 11 bases unmatched.